Listed below are T cell receptor beta chains from one sample, sequenced in a study of cytomegalovirus exposure and HLA in healthy donors. Profiled with immunoSEQ multiplex PCR; TCRdb holds only in-frame clones, not every one. This table holds fewer than 400,000 clones, 86% found once. Sequencing input: PBMCs. The receptor set was obtained from a woman younger than 35 in good health and CMV-seronegative. The CDR3 runs from the conserved cysteine through the conserved F or W. A D gene is named only where the DNA matches it firmly. The size field is filled for only some rows; it gives once, few, many or a size class.

J: TRBJ2-7; V: TRBV5-1; D: TRBD2; length: 15; size: .; DNA: TGCGCCAGCAGAATTACTAGCGCTACTCCCTACGAGCAGTACTTC; CDR3: CASRITSATPYEQYF
J: TRBJ2-7; V: TRBV28; D: .; length: 16; size: .; DNA: TGTGCCAGCAGTTTATGGGGGGGGCAGACCCCCTACGAGCAGTACTTC; CDR3: CASSLWGGQTPYEQYF
J: TRBJ1-5; V: TRBV6-5; D: .; length: 15; size: .; DNA: TGTGCCAGCAGTTACTCGGGAGGGGAGGCCCAGCCCCAGCATTTT; CDR3: CASSYSGGEAQPQHF
J: TRBJ2-2; V: TRBV9; D: TRBD2; length: 16; size: .; DNA: TGTGCCAGCAGCCCCCGGACTAGCGGGACCACCGGGGAGCTGTTTTTT; CDR3: CASSPRTSGTTGELFF
J: TRBJ1-5; V: TRBV6-1; D: .; length: 17; size: .; DNA: TGTGCCAGCAGTGATCGTTTGGACAGCCATAGCAATCAGCCCCAGCATTTT; CDR3: CASSDRLDSHSNQPQHF
J: TRBJ2-3; V: TRBV9; D: TRBD2; length: 14; size: .; DNA: TGTGCCAGCAGCGTAGGGCTAGCGGGAGATACGCAGTATTTT; CDR3: CASSVGLAGDTQYF
J: TRBJ2-3; V: TRBV9; D: TRBD1; length: 15; size: .; DNA: TGTGCCAGCAGCCCCCGTGGGACAGGGGCAGATACGCAGTATTTT; CDR3: CASSPRGTGADTQYF
J: TRBJ1-2; V: TRBV6-5; D: .; length: 16; size: .; DNA: TGTGCCAGCAGTTGGATCCCCCCTGGGGGGGACTATGGCTACACCTTC; CDR3: CASSWIPPGGDYGYTF
J: TRBJ2-7; V: TRBV10-3; D: TRBD1; length: 14; size: .; DNA: TGTGCCATCAGTGACCGGACAGGGAGTTACGAGCAGTACTTC; CDR3: CAISDRTGSYEQYF
J: TRBJ2-7; V: TRBV28; D: TRBD1; length: 15; size: once; DNA: TGTGCCAGCAGTTTTGCCGGACAGGGAACCTACGAGCAGTACTTC; CDR3: CASSFAGQGTYEQYF
J: TRBJ1-2; V: TRBV7-2; D: TRBD1; length: 15; size: .; DNA: TGTGCCAGCAGCTTATACGGCAGGGGGGACTATGGCTACACCTTC; CDR3: CASSLYGRGDYGYTF
J: TRBJ2-1; V: TRBV4-3; D: TRBD2; length: 15; size: few; DNA: TGCGCCAGCAGCTCCGGGACTAGCGGGACCAATGAGCAGTTCTTC; CDR3: CASSSGTSGTNEQFF
J: TRBJ1-2; V: TRBV7-8; D: .; length: 19; size: .; DNA: TGTGCCAGCAGCCCAAGAAGGGTCGGACAGCCGGCGACTAACTATGGCTACACCTTC; CDR3: CASSPRRVGQPATNYGYTF
J: TRBJ1-2; V: TRBV23-1; D: .; length: 17; size: .; DNA: TGCGCCAGCAGTCTTCCCCCCTTACTAGCAGGGTTATACGGCTACACCTTC; CDR3: CASSLPPLLAGLYGYTF
J: TRBJ2-7; V: TRBV4-1; D: TRBD2; length: 17; size: .; DNA: TGCGCCAGCAGCCAAGAAAGGCTAGCGGGTGAGGCCTACGAGCAGTACTTC; CDR3: CASSQERLAGEAYEQYF
J: TRBJ2-3; V: TRBV5-1; D: TRBD1; length: 14; size: .; DNA: TGCGCCAGTGAACTGGGACAGGCCACAGATACGCAGTATTTT; CDR3: CASELGQATDTQYF
J: TRBJ2-5; V: TRBV9; D: TRBD2; length: 16; size: once; DNA: TGTGCCAGCAGCGTAGGCCGGACTAGCGGGAAGGAGACCCAGTACTTC; CDR3: CASSVGRTSGKETQYF
J: TRBJ2-1; V: TRBV19; D: .; length: 15; size: .; DNA: TGTGCCAGTAGCCCGTCCCGGGAGTGGAGCAATGAGCAGTTCTTC; CDR3: CASSPSREWSNEQFF
J: TRBJ2-1; V: TRBV2; D: TRBD1; length: 11; size: .; DNA: TGTGCCAGCAGGACCGGGACAGGGCTTCTCTTC; CDR3: CASRTGTGLLF
J: TRBJ2-5; V: TRBV4-1; D: .; length: 16; size: few; DNA: TGCGCCAGCAGCCAAGACGGTAGAGACACTGGCAAGACCCAGTACTTC; CDR3: CASSQDGRDTGKTQYF
J: TRBJ2-5; V: TRBV20-1; D: .; length: 10; size: .; DNA: TGCAGTGCTAACCCTAGGACCCAGTACTTC; CDR3: CSANPRTQYF
J: TRBJ2-1; V: TRBV27; D: .; length: 12; size: .; DNA: TGTGCCAGCAGTGGAAACTATCGGGAGCAGTTCTTC; CDR3: CASSGNYREQFF
J: TRBJ2-2; V: TRBV5-1; D: TRBD1; length: 15; size: .; DNA: TGCGCCAGCACCCATGGACAGGGATTGTCCGGGGAGCTGTTTTTT; CDR3: CASTHGQGLSGELFF
J: TRBJ2-7; V: TRBV15; D: TRBD1; length: 14; size: .; DNA: TGTGCCACCAGCAGAGACAGGGGGCTAAGCGAGCAGTACTTC; CDR3: CATSRDRGLSEQYF
J: TRBJ2-7; V: TRBV29-1; D: .; length: 14; size: .; DNA: TGCAGCGTTGAAGATCCGCCGGGGTCCTACGAGCAGTACTTC; CDR3: CSVEDPPGSYEQYF
J: TRBJ2-7; V: TRBV7-3; D: .; length: 14; size: .; DNA: TGTGCCAGCGCTCTGTGGGGCGGGATCTCCGAGCAGTACTTC; CDR3: CASALWGGISEQYF
J: TRBJ2-1; V: TRBV5-1; D: TRBD2; length: 19; size: .; DNA: TGCGCCAGCAGCGCCGCCCCTGAGCTAGCGGGAGGAAAGTACAATGAGCAGTTCTTC; CDR3: CASSAAPELAGGKYNEQFF
J: TRBJ2-3; V: TRBV6-6; D: .; length: 14; size: .; DNA: TGTGCCAGCAGTACCACAGAGAGAGCAGATACGCAGTATTTT; CDR3: CASSTTERADTQYF
J: TRBJ1-1; V: TRBV18; D: .; length: 14; size: .; DNA: TGTGCCAGCTCACCACCGTCGACAGGTTCGCAAGCTTTCTTT; CDR3: CASSPPSTGSQAFF
J: TRBJ2-7; V: TRBV4-2; D: TRBD1; length: 15; size: once; DNA: TGTGCCAGCAGCCAAGGACAGGGACGCTCCTACGAGCAGTACTTC; CDR3: CASSQGQGRSYEQYF
J: TRBJ1-4; V: TRBV6-5; D: TRBD1; length: 14; size: .; DNA: TGTGCCAGCAGTGGACAGGGACTGAATGAAAAACTGTTTTTT; CDR3: CASSGQGLNEKLFF
J: TRBJ2-7; V: TRBV7-6; D: TRBD1; length: 17; size: once; DNA: TGTGCCAGCAGCTTAAGGGGTAGGGGACAGGTCTCCTACGAGCAGTACTTC; CDR3: CASSLRGRGQVSYEQYF
J: TRBJ1-2; V: TRBV9; D: .; length: 16; size: .; DNA: TGTGCCAGCAGCGTACAGATTGGGGGCGAGGACTATGGCTACACCTTC; CDR3: CASSVQIGGEDYGYTF